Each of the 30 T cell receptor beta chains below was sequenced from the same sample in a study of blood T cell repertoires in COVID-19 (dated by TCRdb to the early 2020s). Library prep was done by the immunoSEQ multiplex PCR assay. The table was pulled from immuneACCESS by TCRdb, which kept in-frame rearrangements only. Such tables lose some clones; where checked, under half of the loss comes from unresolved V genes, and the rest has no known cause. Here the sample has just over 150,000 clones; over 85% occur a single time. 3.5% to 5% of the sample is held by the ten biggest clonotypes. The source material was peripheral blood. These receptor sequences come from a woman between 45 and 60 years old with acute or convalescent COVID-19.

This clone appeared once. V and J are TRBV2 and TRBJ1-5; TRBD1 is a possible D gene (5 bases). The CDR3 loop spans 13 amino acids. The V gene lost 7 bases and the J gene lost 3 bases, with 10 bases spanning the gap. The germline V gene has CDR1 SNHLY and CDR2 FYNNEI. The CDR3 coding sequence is TGTGCCAGCAAAAGACAGAACAATCAGCCCCAGCATTTT. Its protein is CASKRQNNQPQHF.

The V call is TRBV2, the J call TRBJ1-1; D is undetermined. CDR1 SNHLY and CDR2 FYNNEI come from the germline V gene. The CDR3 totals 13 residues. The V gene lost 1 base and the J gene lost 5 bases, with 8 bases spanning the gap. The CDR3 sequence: CASSEVGGTEAFF. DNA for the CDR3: TGTGCCAGCAGTGAAGTTGGCGGGACTGAAGCTTTCTTT. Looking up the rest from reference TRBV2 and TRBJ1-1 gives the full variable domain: EPEVTQTPSHQVTQMGQEVILRCVPISNHLYFYWYRQILGQKVEFLVSFYNNEISEKSEIFDDQFSVERPDGSNFTLKIRSTKLEDSAMYFCASSEVGGTEAFFGQGTRLTVV.

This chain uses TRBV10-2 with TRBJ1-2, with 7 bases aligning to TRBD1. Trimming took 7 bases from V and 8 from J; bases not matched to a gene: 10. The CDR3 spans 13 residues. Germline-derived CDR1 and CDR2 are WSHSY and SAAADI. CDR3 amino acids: CASTIGTAGGYTF. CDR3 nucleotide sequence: TGCGCCAGCACCATCGGGACAGCCGGCGGCTACACCTTC.

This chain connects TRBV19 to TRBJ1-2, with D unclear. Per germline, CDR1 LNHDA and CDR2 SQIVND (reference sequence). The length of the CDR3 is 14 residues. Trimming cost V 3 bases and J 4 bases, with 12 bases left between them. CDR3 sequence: CASSMAGVGYGYTF. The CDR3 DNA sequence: TGTGCCAGTAGTATGGCGGGAGTAGGCTATGGCTACACCTTC.

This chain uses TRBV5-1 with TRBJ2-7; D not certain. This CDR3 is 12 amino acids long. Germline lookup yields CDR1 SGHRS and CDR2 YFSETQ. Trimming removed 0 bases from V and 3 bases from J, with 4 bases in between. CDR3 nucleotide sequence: TGCGCCAGCAGCTTGGGCGGCTACGAGCAGTACTTC. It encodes CASSLGGYEQYF. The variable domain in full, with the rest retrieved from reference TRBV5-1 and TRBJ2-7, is KAGVTQTPRYLIKTRGQQVTLSCSPISGHRSVSWYQQTPGQGLQFLFEYFSETQRNKGNFPGRFSGRQFSNSRSEMNVSTLELGDSALYLCASSLGGYEQYFGPGTRLTVT.

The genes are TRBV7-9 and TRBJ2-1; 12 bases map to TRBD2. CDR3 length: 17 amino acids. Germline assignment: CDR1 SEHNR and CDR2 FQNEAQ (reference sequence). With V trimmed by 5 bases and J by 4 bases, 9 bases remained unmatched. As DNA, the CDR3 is TGTGCCAGCAGCCACACTAGCGGGAGGTTGGTGTACAATGAGCAGTTCTTC. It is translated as CASSHTSGRLVYNEQFF. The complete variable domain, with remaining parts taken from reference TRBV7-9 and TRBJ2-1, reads DTGVSQNPRHKITKRGQNVTFRCDPISEHNRLYWYRQTLGQGPEFLTYFQNEAQLEKSRLLSDRFSAERPKGSFSTLEIQRTEQGDSAMYLCASSHTSGRLVYNEQFFGPGTRLTVL.

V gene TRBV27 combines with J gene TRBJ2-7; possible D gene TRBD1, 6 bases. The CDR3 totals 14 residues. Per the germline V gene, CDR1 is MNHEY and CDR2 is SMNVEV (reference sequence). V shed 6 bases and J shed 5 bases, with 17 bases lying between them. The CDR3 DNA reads TGTGCCAGCAGCTTGGGGGACAACAGGGACGAGCAGTACTTC. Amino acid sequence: CASSLGDNRDEQYF.

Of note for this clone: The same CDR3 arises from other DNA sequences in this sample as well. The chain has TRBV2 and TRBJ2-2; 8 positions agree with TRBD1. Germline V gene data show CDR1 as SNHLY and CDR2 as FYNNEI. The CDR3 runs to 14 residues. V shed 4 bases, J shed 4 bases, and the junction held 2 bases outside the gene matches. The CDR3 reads CASSADRGTGELFF. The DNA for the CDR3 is TGTGCCAGCAGTGCCGACAGGGGCACCGGGGAGCTGTTTTTT.

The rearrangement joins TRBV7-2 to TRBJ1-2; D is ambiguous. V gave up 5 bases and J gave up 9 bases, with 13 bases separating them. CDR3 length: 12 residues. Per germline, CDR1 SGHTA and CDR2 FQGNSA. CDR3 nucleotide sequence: TGTGCCAGCAGCCCGGGTGTAGGCAGCTACACCTTC. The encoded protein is CASSPGVGSYTF.

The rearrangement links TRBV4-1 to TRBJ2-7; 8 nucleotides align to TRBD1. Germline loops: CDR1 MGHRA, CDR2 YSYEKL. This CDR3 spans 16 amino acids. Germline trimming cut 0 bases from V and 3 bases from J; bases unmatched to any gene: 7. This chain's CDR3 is CASSQETRTGRYEQYF. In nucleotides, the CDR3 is TGCGCCAGCAGCCAAGAGACAAGGACAGGGCGCTACGAGCAGTACTTC.

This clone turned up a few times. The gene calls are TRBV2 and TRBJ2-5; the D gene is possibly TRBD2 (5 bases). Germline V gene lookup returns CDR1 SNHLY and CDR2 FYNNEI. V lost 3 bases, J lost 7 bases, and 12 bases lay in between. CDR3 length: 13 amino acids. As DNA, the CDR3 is TGTGCCAGCAGTGAGAGCAGCGAGGGGACCCAGTACTTC. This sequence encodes CASSESSEGTQYF.

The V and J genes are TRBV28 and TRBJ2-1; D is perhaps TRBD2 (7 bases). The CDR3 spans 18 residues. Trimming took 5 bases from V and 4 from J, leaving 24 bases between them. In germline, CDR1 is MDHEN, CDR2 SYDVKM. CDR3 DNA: TGTGCCAGCAGTCCCCTTGGGTCCCGGGGGGCGTCTTACAATGAGCAGTTCTTC. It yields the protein CASSPLGSRGASYNEQFF.

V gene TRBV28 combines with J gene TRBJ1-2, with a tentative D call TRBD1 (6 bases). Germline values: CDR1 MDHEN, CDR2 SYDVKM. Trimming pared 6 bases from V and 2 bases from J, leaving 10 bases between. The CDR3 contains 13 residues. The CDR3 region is CASSLTGNYGYTF. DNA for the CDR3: TGTGCCAGCAGCTTGACAGGAAACTATGGCTACACCTTC.

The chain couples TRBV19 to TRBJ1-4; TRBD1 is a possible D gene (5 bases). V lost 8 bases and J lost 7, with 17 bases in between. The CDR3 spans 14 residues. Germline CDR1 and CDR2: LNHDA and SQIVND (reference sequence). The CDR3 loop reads CASGSGKETEKLFF. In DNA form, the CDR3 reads TGTGCCAGTGGCTCAGGGAAGGAGACTGAAAAACTGTTTTTT.

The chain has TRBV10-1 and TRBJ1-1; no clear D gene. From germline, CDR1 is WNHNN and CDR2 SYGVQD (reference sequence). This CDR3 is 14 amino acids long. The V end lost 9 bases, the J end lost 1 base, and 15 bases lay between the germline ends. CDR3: CARLDRLSNTEAFF. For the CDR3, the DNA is TGCGCCAGGTTAGATCGCCTCTCGAACACTGAAGCTTTCTTT.

DNA of the CDR3: TGTGCCAGCAGCATAAGATTTGGACAGGGCCATGAGCAGTTCTTC. Amino acid sequence: CASSIRFGQGHEQFF. J is TRBJ2-1 and V is TRBV7-8, with 8 nucleotides matching TRBD1. The V gene's germline CDR1 is SGHVS and CDR2 FQNEAQ. Losses at the gene ends were 5 bases for V and 8 bases for J; bases not matched to a gene: 11. CDR3 length: 15 residues.

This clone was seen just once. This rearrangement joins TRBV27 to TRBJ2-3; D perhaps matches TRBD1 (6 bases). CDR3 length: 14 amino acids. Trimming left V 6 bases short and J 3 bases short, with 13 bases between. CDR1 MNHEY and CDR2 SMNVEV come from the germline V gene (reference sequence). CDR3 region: CASRSTTGTDTQYF. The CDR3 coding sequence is TGTGCCAGCAGATCCACGACAGGTACAGATACGCAGTATTTT.

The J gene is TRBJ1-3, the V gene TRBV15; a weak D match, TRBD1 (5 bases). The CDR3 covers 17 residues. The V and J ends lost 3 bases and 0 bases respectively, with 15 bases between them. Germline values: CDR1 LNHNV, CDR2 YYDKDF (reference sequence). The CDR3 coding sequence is TGTGCCACCAGCAGTAGCCCGGGACTGGGCTCTGGAAACACCATATATTTT. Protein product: CATSSSPGLGSGNTIYF.

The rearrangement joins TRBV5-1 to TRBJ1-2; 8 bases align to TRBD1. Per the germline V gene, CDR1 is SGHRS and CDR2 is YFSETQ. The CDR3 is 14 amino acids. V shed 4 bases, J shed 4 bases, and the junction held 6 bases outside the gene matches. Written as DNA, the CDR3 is TGCGCCAGCAGCCCCATCACAGGGGGCTATGGCTACACCTTC. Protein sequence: CASSPITGGYGYTF.

The CDR3 region has the DNA TGTGCCAGCAGCTTAATTGGAGGGGATATGGATACGCAGTATTTT. It is translated as CASSLIGGDMDTQYF. V is TRBV7-3 and J is TRBJ2-3; a possible D gene is TRBD2 (6 bases). Trimming removed 1 base from V and 6 bases from J, with 14 bases in between. The CDR3 loop spans 15 amino acids. Looked up from germline, CDR1 is SGHTA and CDR2 is FQGTGA. The variable domain in full, completed from reference TRBV7-3 and TRBJ2-3, reads GAGVSQTPSNKVTEKGKYVELRCDPISGHTALYWYRQSLGQGPEFLIYFQGTGAADDSGLPNDRFFAVRPEGSVSTLKIQRTERGDSAVYLCASSLIGGDMDTQYFGPGTRLTVL.

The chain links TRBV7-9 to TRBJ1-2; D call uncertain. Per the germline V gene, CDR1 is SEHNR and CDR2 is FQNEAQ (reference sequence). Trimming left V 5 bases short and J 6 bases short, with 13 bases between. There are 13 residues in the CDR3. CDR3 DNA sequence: TGTGCCAGCAGCCTCTACAGCAGGAATGGCTACACCTTC. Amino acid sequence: CASSLYSRNGYTF.

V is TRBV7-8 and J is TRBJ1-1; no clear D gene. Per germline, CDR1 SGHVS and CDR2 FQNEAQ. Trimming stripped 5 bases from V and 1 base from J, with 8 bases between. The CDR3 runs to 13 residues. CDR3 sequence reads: CASSHSWNTEAFF. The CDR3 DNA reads TGTGCCAGCAGCCATTCGTGGAACACTGAAGCTTTCTTT. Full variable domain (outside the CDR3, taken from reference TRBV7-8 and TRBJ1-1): GAGVSQSPRYKVAKRGQDVALRCDPISGHVSLFWYQQALGQGPEFLTYFQNEAQLDKSGLPSDRFFAERPEGSVSTLKIQRTQQEDSAVYLCASSHSWNTEAFFGQGTRLTVV.

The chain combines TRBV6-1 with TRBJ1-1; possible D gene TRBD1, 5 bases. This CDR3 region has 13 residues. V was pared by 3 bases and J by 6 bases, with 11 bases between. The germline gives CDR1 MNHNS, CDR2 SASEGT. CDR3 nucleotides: TGTGCCAGCAGTGAGCGGGACGCTTCTGAAGCTTTCTTT. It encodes CASSERDASEAFF.

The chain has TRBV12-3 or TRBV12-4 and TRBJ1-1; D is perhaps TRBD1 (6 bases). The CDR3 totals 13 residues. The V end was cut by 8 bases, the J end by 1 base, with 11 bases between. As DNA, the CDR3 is TGTGCCAGCCACCGGGGGGCGAACACTGAAGCTTTCTTT. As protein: CASHRGANTEAFF.

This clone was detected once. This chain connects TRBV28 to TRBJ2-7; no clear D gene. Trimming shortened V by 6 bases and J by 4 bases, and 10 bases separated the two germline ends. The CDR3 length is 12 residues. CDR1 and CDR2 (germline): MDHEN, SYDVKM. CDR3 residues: CASSRVEYEQYF. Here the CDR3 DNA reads TGTGCCAGCAGCCGGGTCGAGTACGAGCAGTACTTC.

This CDR3 reads CASSYSTSGYNEQFF. DNA for the CDR3: TGTGCCAGCAGTTACTCGACTAGCGGTTACAATGAGCAGTTCTTC. The V gene is TRBV6-5, the J gene TRBJ2-1; 9 nucleotides match TRBD2. The germline gives CDR1 MNHEY, CDR2 SVGAGI. V shed 0 bases, J shed 4 bases, and the junction held 1 base outside the gene matches. The CDR3 consists of 15 residues.

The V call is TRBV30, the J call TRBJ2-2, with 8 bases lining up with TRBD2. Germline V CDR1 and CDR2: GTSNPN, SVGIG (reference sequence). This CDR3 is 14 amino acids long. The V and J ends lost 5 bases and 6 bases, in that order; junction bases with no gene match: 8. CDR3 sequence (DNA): TGTGCCTGGTCCGAGGGGCGGGGGGCCGGGGAGCTGTTTTTT. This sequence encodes CAWSEGRGAGELFF.

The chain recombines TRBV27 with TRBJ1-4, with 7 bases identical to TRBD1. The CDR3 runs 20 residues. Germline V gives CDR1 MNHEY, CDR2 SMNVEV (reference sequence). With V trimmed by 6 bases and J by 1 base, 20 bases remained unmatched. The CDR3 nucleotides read TGTGCCAGCAGAATCCCACATCTTGTTAGGGGGCGGCTAACTAATGAAAAACTGTTTTTT. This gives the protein CASRIPHLVRGRLTNEKLFF.

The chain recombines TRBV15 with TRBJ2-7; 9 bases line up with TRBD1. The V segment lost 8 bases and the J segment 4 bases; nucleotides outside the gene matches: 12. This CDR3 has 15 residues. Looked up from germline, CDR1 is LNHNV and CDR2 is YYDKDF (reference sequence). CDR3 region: CATHDSDRGGYEQYF. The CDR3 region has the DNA TGTGCCACCCACGATTCGGACAGGGGAGGGTACGAGCAGTACTTC.

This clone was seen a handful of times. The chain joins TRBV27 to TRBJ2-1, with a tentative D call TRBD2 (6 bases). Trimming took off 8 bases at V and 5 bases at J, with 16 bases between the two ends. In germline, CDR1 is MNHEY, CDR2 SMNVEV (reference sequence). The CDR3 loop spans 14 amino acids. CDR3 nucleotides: TGTGCCAGCCGAAACCCGGGACTTAACAATGAGCAGTTCTTC. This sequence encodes CASRNPGLNNEQFF.